The sample holds many counts of the clone carrying this T cell receptor (beta chain). Its specificity is not known. The CDR3 end lies 3 residues beyond the end of the read and is filled in from the germline J gene. Data came from immunoSEQ multiplex PCR; TCRdb stores just in-frame clones and leaves some out. The sample contains about 43,000 clones, none occurring once; over 2% lies in the top ten. The CDR3 runs 13 residues. CDR1 and CDR2 from the germline V gene are SGHTA and FQGNSA. Trimming stripped 3 bases from V and 7 bases from J, with 10 bases between. This sample is part of a study of T cell clonality in common variable immunodeficiency. Study-wide results and limits: CVID subjects had higher TCRbeta clonality than healthy controls, most marked in about a third.

The V call is TRBV7-2, the J call TRBJ1-5; TRBD1 might be the D (5 bases). What was sequenced was peripheral blood mononuclear cells. This TCR was sampled from a person between 18 and 75 years old in good health. The CDR3 bases that were read are TGTGCCAGCAGCTTTTCCGGGGGGCAGCCC. As protein: CASSFSGGQP. The whole CDR3 region reads CASSFSGGQPQHF. Filled out from reference TRBV7-2 and TRBJ1-5, the complete variable domain reads GAGVSQSPSNKVTEKGKDVELRCDPISGHTALYWYRQSLGQGLEFLIYFQGNSAPDKSGLPSDRFSAERTGGSVSTLTIQRTQQEDSAVYLCASSFSGGQPQHFGDGTRLSIL.